This entry lists 25 T cell receptor beta chains sequenced from one sample in a study of cytomegalovirus exposure and HLA in healthy donors. PCR employed 60 Vbeta and 13 Jbeta primers. Measured with immunoSEQ multiplex PCR; TCRdb has only the in-frame clones, and not every one. The top ten hold about 2.3% of the sample, which has tens of thousands of clones, about two thirds seen once. Specimen: PBMCs. The origin of the receptors is a human donor in good health.

A single count supports this clone. The genes are TRBV5-4 and TRBJ2-3; TRBD1 agrees at 8 bases. The germline CDR1 and CDR2 sequences are SGHNT and YYREEE (reference sequence). After removal of 4 bases from V and 2 bases from J, the junction contained 6 bases not matched to a gene. The CDR3 sequence is 15 residues long. The CDR3 reads CASSPRTGNTDTQYF. The CDR3 nucleotides read TGTGCCAGCAGCCCCAGGACAGGGAACACAGATACGCAGTATTTT.

The chain joins TRBV18 to TRBJ1-5; D possibly corresponds to TRBD1 (6 bases). Trimming removed 6 bases from V and 0 bases from J, with 18 bases in between. Germline V gene lookup returns CDR1 KGHSH and CDR2 LQKENI. The CDR3 spans 17 residues. The CDR3 nucleotides are TGTGCCAGCTCCCAAAGGGTTAGGGGGTATAGCAATCAGCCCCAGCATTTT. Its translation is CASSQRVRGYSNQPQHF.

V usage is TRBV7-8 and J usage is TRBJ1-2; TRBD1 agrees at 7 bases. The length of the CDR3 is 17 residues. Trimming cost V 5 bases and J 1 base; bases outside gene matches: 13. The V gene's germline CDR1 is SGHVS and CDR2 FQNEAQ. The CDR3 sequence: CASSPGPGTENNYGYTF. The CDR3 bases are TGTGCCAGCAGCCCCGGTCCCGGGACAGAAAATAACTATGGCTACACCTTC. The whole variable domain, filled in from reference TRBV7-8 and TRBJ1-2, reads GAGVSQSPRYKVAKRGQDVALRCDPISGHVSLFWYQQALGQGPEFLTYFQNEAQLDKSGLPSDRFFAERPEGSVSTLKIQRTQQEDSAVYLCASSPGPGTENNYGYTFGSGTRLTVV.

The chain joins TRBV11-1 to TRBJ2-5; D is perhaps TRBD2 (5 bases). Germline-derived CDR1 and CDR2 are SGHAT and FQDESV (reference sequence). V was clipped by 1 base and J by 11 bases, with 14 bases between them. The CDR3 totals 13 residues. The CDR3 protein is CASSLGVPWEQYF. CDR3 sequence (DNA): TGTGCCAGCAGCTTAGGAGTCCCCTGGGAGCAGTACTTC.

This clone was picked up a small number of times. The chain joins TRBV5-5 to TRBJ2-3; weak D call: TRBD2 (5 bases). The CDR3 contains 15 residues. Germline loops: CDR1 SGHKS, CDR2 YYEKEE (reference sequence). Trimming removed 0 bases at V and 2 bases at J, with 10 bases between. For the CDR3, the DNA is TGTGCCAGCAGCTTGGATTCGGGGTACACAGATACGCAGTATTTT. Amino acids: CASSLDSGYTDTQYF.

A few counts support this clone. The chain uses TRBV6-5 and TRBJ2-2; D might be TRBD2 (5 bases). Germline-derived CDR1 and CDR2 are MNHEY and SVGAGI. There are 14 residues in the CDR3. V shed 0 bases and J shed 6 bases, with 8 bases lying between them. DNA for the CDR3: TGTGCCAGCAGTTACTCTCGGGGAGCCGGGGAGCTGTTTTTT. This translates into CASSYSRGAGELFF.

Here the CDR3 reads CASRRDSVDKNIQYF. CDR3 in DNA: TGTGCCAGTAGACGGGACTCCGTCGACAAAAACATTCAGTACTTC. The rearrangement links TRBV19 to TRBJ2-4; D might be TRBD2 (6 bases). The CDR3 covers 15 residues. Germline CDR1 LNHDA, CDR2 SQIVND (reference sequence). V was shortened by 6 bases and J by 3 bases, with 15 bases between the two germline ends.

J is TRBJ1-4 and V is TRBV18, with 7 bases that match TRBD1. The V gene end was trimmed by 4 bases and the J gene end by 0 bases; junction bases not matched to a gene: 5. The CDR3 runs to 16 residues. Germline assignment: CDR1 KGHSH and CDR2 LQKENI. Written as DNA, the CDR3 is TGTGCCAGCTCACGCGGACAGGTTGCAACTAATGAAAAACTGTTTTTT. It encodes CASSRGQVATNEKLFF.

The chain employs TRBV9 and TRBJ2-5; 8 bases line up with TRBD2. In germline, CDR1 is SGDLS, CDR2 YYNGEE. The CDR3 covers 15 residues. J was trimmed by 5 bases and V by 3 bases; bases with no gene match: 9. The CDR3 nucleotides read TGTGCCAGCAGCGCCCCCGGGACTAGTAGGGAGACCCAGTACTTC. Encoded protein: CASSAPGTSRETQYF.

The table lists this clone with a few counts. This chain joins TRBV5-1 and TRBJ1-2; D gene uncertain. The CDR3 consists of 14 residues. Trimming cost V 4 bases and J 3 bases, with 13 bases left between them. Germline V gene data show CDR1 as SGHRS and CDR2 as YFSETQ. The CDR3 loop reads CASSPPGSDYGYTF. CDR3 in DNA: TGCGCCAGCAGCCCCCCGGGGAGTGACTATGGCTACACCTTC.

Here the CDR3 DNA reads TGTGCCAGCAGCTTAGTCACAGGGGCTGGAAACACCATATATTTT. Translating it yields CASSLVTGAGNTIYF. The chain has TRBV7-2 and TRBJ1-3; 7 bases agree with TRBD1. The CDR3 totals 15 residues. J was trimmed by 2 bases and V by 1 base; bases with no gene match: 2. The germline gives CDR1 SGHTA, CDR2 FQGNSA.

The chain employs TRBV2 and TRBJ2-1; no firm D call. The germline V and J ends were trimmed by 4 bases and 9 bases, with 13 bases remaining between them. This CDR3 comprises 13 residues. The germline V gene encodes CDR1 SNHLY and CDR2 FYNNEI. CDR3: CASSVSGNGEQFF. The DNA of the CDR3 is TGTGCCAGCAGTGTCTCAGGTAATGGTGAGCAGTTCTTC.

V gene TRBV14 combines with J gene TRBJ1-2; D is possibly TRBD1 (5 bases). V was trimmed by 0 bases and J by 8 bases, leaving 16 bases between them. The CDR3 spans 15 residues. Looked up from germline, CDR1 is SGHDN and CDR2 is FVKESK. CDR3 in amino acids: CASSQDGAQGKGYTF. CDR3 nucleotide sequence: TGTGCCAGCAGCCAAGATGGTGCCCAGGGCAAGGGCTACACCTTC.

V is TRBV15 and J is TRBJ1-6, with D hard to call. In germline, CDR1 is LNHNV, CDR2 YYDKDF (reference sequence). Deletions cut 5 bases from V and 0 bases from J, with 5 bases between. The CDR3 loop spans 14 amino acids. In DNA, the CDR3 is TGTGCCACCAGCGGGCCCTCCTATAATTCACCCCTCCACTTT. Translation: CATSGPSYNSPLHF.

A few counts support this clone. This chain links TRBV11-3 with TRBJ1-2; D not resolved. Trimming removed 2 bases at V and 7 bases at J, with 14 bases between. This CDR3 spans 14 amino acids. The germline V gene encodes CDR1 SGHNT and CDR2 YENEEA. CDR3 in amino acids: CASSLSGQWSGYTF. The CDR3 nucleotides read TGTGCCAGCAGCTTAAGTGGGCAGTGGTCTGGCTACACCTTC. The whole variable domain, filled in from reference TRBV11-3 and TRBJ1-2, reads EAGVVQSPRYKIIEKKQPVAFWCNPISGHNTLYWYLQNLGQGPELLIRYENEEAVDDSQLPKDRFSAERLKGVDSTLKIQPAELGDSAVYLCASSLSGQWSGYTFGSGTRLTVV.

The J gene is TRBJ1-5, the V gene TRBV19; 7 bases agree with TRBD1. V lost 5 bases and J lost 6; bases outside the gene matches: 10. CDR3 length equals 15 residues. Germline-derived CDR1 and CDR2 are LNHDA and SQIVND (reference sequence). In nucleotides, the CDR3 is TGTGCCAGTAGTTTCATGGCAGGGGGAGGTCAGCCCCAGCATTTT. Its translation is CASSFMAGGGQPQHF. The full variable domain, with the rest looked up from reference TRBV19 and TRBJ1-5, is DGGITQSPKYLFRKEGQNVTLSCEQNLNHDAMYWYRQDPGQGLRLIYYSQIVNDFQKGDIAEGYSVSREKKESFPLTVTSAQKNPTAFYLCASSFMAGGGQPQHFGDGTRLSIL.

The chain has TRBV4-3 and TRBJ2-7; D unclear. Germline loops: CDR1 LGHNA, CDR2 YSLEER. This CDR3 has 13 residues. V gave up 0 bases and J gave up 2 bases, with 5 bases separating them. CDR3 protein: CASSQEATYEQYF. The CDR3 DNA follows: TGCGCCAGCAGCCAAGAAGCTACCTACGAGCAGTACTTC.

The V gene is TRBV9, the J gene TRBJ1-5, with D unresolved. Deletions cut 4 bases from V and 4 bases from J, with 12 bases between. This CDR3 comprises 14 residues. Germline V gene sequence: CDR1 SGDLS, CDR2 YYNGEE. The CDR3: CASSPRDSNQPQHF. CDR3 coding DNA: TGTGCCAGCAGCCCCCGAGACTCAAATCAGCCCCAGCATTTT.

The genes are TRBV2 and TRBJ2-7; 8 positions match TRBD1. Unmatched junction bases numbered 8, after V lost 6 bases and J lost 1 base. The CDR3 runs 15 residues. Germline lookup yields CDR1 SNHLY and CDR2 FYNNEI. The CDR3, as DNA: TGTGCCAGCAGCAGGTCGGGACAGGTGTCCTACGAGCAGTACTTC. It yields the protein CASSRSGQVSYEQYF.

This clone turned up a few times. The V and J genes are TRBV7-9 and TRBJ2-5; 9 bases agree with TRBD1. Germline CDR1 SEHNR, CDR2 FQNEAQ (reference sequence). J lost 5 bases, V lost 5 bases, and 3 bases had no gene match. The CDR3 sequence is 13 residues long. Here the CDR3 DNA reads TGTGCCAGCAGCCACAGGGGGCAGGAGACCCAGTACTTC. This gives the protein CASSHRGQETQYF.

The chain is built from TRBV4-3 and TRBJ1-6; D is ambiguous. The CDR3 has 18 residues. The germline V gene has CDR1 LGHNA and CDR2 YSLEER. V was shortened by 4 bases and J by 7 bases, with 23 bases between the two germline ends. The CDR3 bases are TGCGCCAGCAGCCTCCGTTCTCATAGTGACGGGTCCAATTCACCCCTCCACTTT. This encodes CASSLRSHSDGSNSPLHF.

This chain links TRBV5-1 with TRBJ1-4, with D unresolved. Trimming took 0 bases from V and 8 from J, leaving 11 bases between them. This CDR3 has 14 residues. Germline-derived CDR1 and CDR2 are SGHRS and YFSETQ. CDR3 DNA sequence: TGCGCCAGCAGCTTGGGAGCCGACGGGGAAAAACTGTTTTTT. It specifies CASSLGADGEKLFF.

V usage is TRBV7-2 and J usage is TRBJ2-5; the match to TRBD2 covers 9 bases. There are 17 residues in the CDR3. Losses at the gene ends were 1 base for V and 1 base for J; bases not matched to a gene: 7. Germline V lookup: CDR1 SGHTA, CDR2 FQGNSA. CDR3 in amino acids: CASSLVAGGRGQETQYF. The CDR3 nucleotides read TGTGCCAGCAGCTTAGTTGCGGGGGGGCGGGGCCAAGAGACCCAGTACTTC. The complete variable domain, with remaining parts taken from reference TRBV7-2 and TRBJ2-5, reads GAGVSQSPSNKVTEKGKDVELRCDPISGHTALYWYRQSLGQGLEFLIYFQGNSAPDKSGLPSDRFSAERTGGSVSTLTIQRTQQEDSAVYLCASSLVAGGRGQETQYFGPGTRLLVL.

The rearrangement uses TRBV9 and TRBJ2-5; 12 nucleotides agree with TRBD2. Trimming at V came to 0 bases and at J to 5 bases, leaving 8 bases not matched to a gene. Germline values: CDR1 SGDLS, CDR2 YYNGEE. CDR3 length equals 17 residues. The CDR3, as DNA: TGTGCCAGCAGCGTAGCTAGCGGGGGGGCCTCCTGGGAGACCCAGTACTTC. The encoded protein is CASSVASGGASWETQYF. The full variable domain, with the rest looked up from reference TRBV9 and TRBJ2-5, is DSGVTQTPKHLITATGQRVTLRCSPRSGDLSVYWYQQSLDQGLQFLIQYYNGEERAKGNILERFSAQQFPDLHSELNLSSLELGDSALYFCASSVASGGASWETQYFGPGTRLLVL.

The chain combines TRBV29-1 with TRBJ2-1, with TRBD2 matching 8 bases. There are 14 residues in the CDR3. The V and J ends lost 6 bases and 4 bases, in that order; junction bases with no gene match: 8. The germline gives CDR1 SQVTM, CDR2 ANQGSEA. CDR3 sequence reads: CSVHGGAGYNEQFF. The CDR3, as DNA: TGCAGCGTCCACGGGGGGGCGGGATACAATGAGCAGTTCTTC.